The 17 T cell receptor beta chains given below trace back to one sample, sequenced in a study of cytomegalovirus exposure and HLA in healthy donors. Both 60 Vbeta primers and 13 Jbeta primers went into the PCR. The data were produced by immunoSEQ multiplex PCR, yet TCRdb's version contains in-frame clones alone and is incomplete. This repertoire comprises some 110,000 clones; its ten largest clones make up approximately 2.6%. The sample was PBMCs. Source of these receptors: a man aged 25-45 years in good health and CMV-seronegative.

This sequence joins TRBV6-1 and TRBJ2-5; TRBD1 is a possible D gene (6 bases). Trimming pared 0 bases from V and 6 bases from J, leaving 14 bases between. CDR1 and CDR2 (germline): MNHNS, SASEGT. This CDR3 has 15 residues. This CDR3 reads CASSEARQGWKTQYF. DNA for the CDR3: TGTGCCAGCAGTGAAGCTAGGCAGGGGTGGAAGACCCAGTACTTC.

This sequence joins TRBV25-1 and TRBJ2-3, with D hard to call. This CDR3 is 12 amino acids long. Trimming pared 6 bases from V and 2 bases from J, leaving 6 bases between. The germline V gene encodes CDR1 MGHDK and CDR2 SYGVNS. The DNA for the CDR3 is TGTGCCAGCAGCCAGAACACAGATACGCAGTATTTT. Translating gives CASSQNTDTQYF.

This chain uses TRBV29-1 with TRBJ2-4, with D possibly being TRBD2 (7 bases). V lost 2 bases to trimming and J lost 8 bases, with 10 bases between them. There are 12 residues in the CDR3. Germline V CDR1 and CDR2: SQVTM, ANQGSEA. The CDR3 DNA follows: TGCAGCGTTGAAAGGGGGGGGGACATTCAGTACTTC. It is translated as CSVERGGDIQYF.

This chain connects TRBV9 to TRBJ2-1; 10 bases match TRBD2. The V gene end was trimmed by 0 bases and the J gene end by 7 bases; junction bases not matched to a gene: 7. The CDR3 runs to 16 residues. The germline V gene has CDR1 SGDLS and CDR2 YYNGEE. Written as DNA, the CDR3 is TGTGCCAGCAGCGTAGTTGTAGCGGGAGGTTGGAATGAGCAGTTCTTC. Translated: CASSVVVAGGWNEQFF.

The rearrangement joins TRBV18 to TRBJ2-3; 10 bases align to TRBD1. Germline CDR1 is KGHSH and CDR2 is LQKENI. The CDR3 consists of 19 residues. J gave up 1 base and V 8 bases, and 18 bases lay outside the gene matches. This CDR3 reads CASPTTPAGTGARTDTQYF. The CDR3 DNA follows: TGTGCCAGCCCCACGACGCCGGCAGGGACAGGGGCCCGCACAGATACGCAGTATTTT.

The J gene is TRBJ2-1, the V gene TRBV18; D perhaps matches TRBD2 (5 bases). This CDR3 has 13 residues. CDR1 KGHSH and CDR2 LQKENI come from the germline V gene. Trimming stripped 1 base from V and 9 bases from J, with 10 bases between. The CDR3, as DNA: TGTGCCAGCTCACCACTACCCGGAGGTGAGCAGTTCTTC. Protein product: CASSPLPGGEQFF.

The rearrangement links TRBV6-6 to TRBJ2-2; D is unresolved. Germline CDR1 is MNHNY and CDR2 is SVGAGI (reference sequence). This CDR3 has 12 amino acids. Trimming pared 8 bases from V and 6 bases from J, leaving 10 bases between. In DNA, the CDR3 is TGTGCCAGCCTTCAAAGCGCCGGGGAGCTGTTTTTT. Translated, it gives CASLQSAGELFF.

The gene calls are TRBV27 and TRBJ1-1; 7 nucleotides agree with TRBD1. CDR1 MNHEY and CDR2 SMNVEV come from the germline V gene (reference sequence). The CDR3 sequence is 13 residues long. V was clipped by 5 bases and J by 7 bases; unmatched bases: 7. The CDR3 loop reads CASSGWDSYEAFF. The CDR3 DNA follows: TGTGCCAGCAGTGGATGGGACAGCTATGAAGCTTTCTTT.

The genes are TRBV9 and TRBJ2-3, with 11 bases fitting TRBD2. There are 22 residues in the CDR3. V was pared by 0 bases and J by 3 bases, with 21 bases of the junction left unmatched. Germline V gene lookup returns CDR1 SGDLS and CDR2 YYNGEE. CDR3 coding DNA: TGTGCCAGCAGCGTAGCTGGTTCTAGGGCTAGCGGGAGGCGGTGGGGAACAGATACGCAGTATTTT. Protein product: CASSVAGSRASGRRWGTDTQYF.

CDR3 nucleotides: TGTGCCAGCAACGGGCGGGCAGTCTCCTACGAGCAGTACTTC. Amino acids: CASNGRAVSYEQYF. The chain has TRBV28 and TRBJ2-7; a possible D gene is TRBD2 (5 bases). There are 14 residues in the CDR3. Trimming cost V 7 bases and J 0 bases, with 13 bases left between them. In germline, CDR1 is MDHEN, CDR2 SYDVKM.

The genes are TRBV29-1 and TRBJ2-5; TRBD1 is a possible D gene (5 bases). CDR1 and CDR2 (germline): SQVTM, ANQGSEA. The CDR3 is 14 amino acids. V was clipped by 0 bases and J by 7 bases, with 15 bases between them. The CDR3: CSVEEQRLRGTQYF. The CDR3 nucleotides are TGCAGCGTTGAAGAGCAACGGCTAAGGGGGACCCAGTACTTC.

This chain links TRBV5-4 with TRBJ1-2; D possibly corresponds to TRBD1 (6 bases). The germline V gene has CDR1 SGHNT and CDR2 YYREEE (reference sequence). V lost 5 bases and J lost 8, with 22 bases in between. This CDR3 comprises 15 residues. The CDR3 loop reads CASSLRTVGKEGYTF. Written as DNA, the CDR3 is TGTGCCAGCAGTCTACGGACAGTTGGAAAGGAGGGCTACACCTTC.

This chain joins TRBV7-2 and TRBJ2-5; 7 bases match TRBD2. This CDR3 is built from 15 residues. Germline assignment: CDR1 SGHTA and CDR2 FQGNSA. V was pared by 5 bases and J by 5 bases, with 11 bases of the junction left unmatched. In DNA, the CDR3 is TGTGCCAGCAGCCTTTTGGGCGGGAGTCGGGAGACCCAGTACTTC. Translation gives CASSLLGGSRETQYF.

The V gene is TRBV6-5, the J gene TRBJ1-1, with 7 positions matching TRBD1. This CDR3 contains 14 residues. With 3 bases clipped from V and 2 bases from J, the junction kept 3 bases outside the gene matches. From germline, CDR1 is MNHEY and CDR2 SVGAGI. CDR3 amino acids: CASSYGTVNTEAFF. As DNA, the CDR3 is TGTGCCAGCAGTTATGGGACAGTAAACACTGAAGCTTTCTTT.

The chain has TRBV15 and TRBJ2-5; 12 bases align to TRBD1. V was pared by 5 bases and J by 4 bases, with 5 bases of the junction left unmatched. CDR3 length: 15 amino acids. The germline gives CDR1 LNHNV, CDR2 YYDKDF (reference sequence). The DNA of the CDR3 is TGTGCCACCAGCGACCGGGACAGGGGGCTAGAGACCCAGTACTTC. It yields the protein CATSDRDRGLETQYF. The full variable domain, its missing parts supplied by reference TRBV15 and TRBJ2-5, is DAMVIQNPRYQVTQFGKPVTLSCSQTLNHNVMYWYQQKSSQAPKLLFHYYDKDFNNEADTPDNFQSRRPNTSFCFLDIRSPGLGDTAMYLCATSDRDRGLETQYFGPGTRLLVL.

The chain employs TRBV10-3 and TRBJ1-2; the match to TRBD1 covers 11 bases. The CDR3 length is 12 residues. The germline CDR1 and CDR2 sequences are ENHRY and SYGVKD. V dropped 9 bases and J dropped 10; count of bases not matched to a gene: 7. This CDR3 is CAITGTGGDYTF. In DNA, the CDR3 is TGTGCCATAACCGGGACAGGGGGGGACTACACCTTC.

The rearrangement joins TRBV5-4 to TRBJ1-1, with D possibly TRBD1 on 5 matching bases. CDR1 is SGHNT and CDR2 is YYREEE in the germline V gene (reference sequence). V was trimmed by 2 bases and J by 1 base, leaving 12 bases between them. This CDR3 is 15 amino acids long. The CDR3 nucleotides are TGTGCCAGCAGCTTCCACAGGAATCGGAACACTGAAGCTTTCTTT. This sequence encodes CASSFHRNRNTEAFF.